Listed here are 8 T cell receptor beta chains from one sample, sequenced in a study of T-cell reconstitution after alpha-beta-depleted transplantation in children. Their antigen targets remain unknown. Study findings and constraints: The main origin of T-cell counts and diversity one year after transplant was newly produced T cells.

The TCRbeta library was prepared with unique molecular identifiers. From the PCR reads, TCRdb called clonotypes with MiXCR, one entry per CDR3 protein. This sample has about 300,000 distinct CDR3 sequences, with around 7.1% found just once. The sample consisted of peripheral blood, taken 360 days after TCRalphabeta/CD19-depleted stem cell transplant. The receptors stem from a female patient aged 2-10 years who had a stem cell transplant for Fanconi anemia, so the T cells may come from the graft donor.

This clonotype was recorded a few times. The chain joins TRBV6-6 to TRBJ2-5; 7 positions match TRBD2. The CDR3 is 13 residues long. Trimming at V came to 7 bases and at J to 1 base, leaving 3 bases not matched to a gene. CDR1 is MNHNY and CDR2 is SVGAGI in the germline V gene (reference sequence). The DNA of the CDR3 is TGTGCCAGCACAGCGGGACCCCAAGAGACCCAGTACTTC. It specifies CASTAGPQETQYF.

Ten or more counts support this clonotype. The rearrangement links TRBV20-1 to TRBJ2-1; 9 bases map to TRBD2. CDR1 and CDR2 from the germline V gene are DFQATT and SNEGSKA (reference sequence). There are 15 residues in the CDR3. The trim removed 4 bases at V and 8 bases at J, leaving 12 bases unmatched. This chain's CDR3 is CSAIVGGRASDEQFF. The CDR3 coding sequence is TGCAGTGCTATTGTAGGCGGGAGGGCCAGCGATGAGCAGTTCTTC.

This clonotype has a handful of counts. The V call is TRBV18, the J call TRBJ2-1; possibly TRBD2 for D (6 bases). Germline assignment: CDR1 KGHSH and CDR2 LQKENI. The CDR3 is 15 residues long. Trimming left V 0 bases short and J 9 bases short, with 15 bases between. The CDR3 loop reads CASSPPVTRSGEQFF. The DNA for the CDR3 is TGTGCCAGCTCACCACCTGTGACTAGGTCGGGTGAGCAGTTCTTC.

This clonotype was detected a few times. The rearrangement links TRBV10-2 to TRBJ2-7; either TRBD1 or TRBD2 may supply D (5 bases each). The CDR3 has 15 amino acids. Between the trimmed V and J ends, which lost 3 bases and 1 base, there was a span of 13 bases. Germline V gene data show CDR1 as WSHSY and CDR2 as SAAADI. CDR3 sequence reads: CASSDPGRRSYEQYF. As DNA, the CDR3 is TGCGCCAGCAGTGACCCGGGACGGCGTTCCTACGAGCAGTACTTC.

Many counts were recorded for this clonotype. The chain is built from TRBV20-1 and TRBJ1-1; 10 bases line up with TRBD1. After removal of 6 bases from V and 5 bases from J, the junction contained 12 bases not matched to a gene. The CDR3 totals 15 residues. Germline V CDR1 and CDR2: DFQATT, SNEGSKA (reference sequence). The CDR3 DNA reads as TGCAGTGCGAGGGACAGGGGACCGTTGAGGACTGAAGCTTTCTTT. This translates into CSARDRGPLRTEAFF.

The table lists this clonotype with many counts. The chain recombines TRBV29-1 with TRBJ2-5; no reliable D call. The germline gives CDR1 SQVTM, CDR2 ANQGSEA. This CDR3 has 13 amino acids. Between the trimmed V and J ends, which lost 4 bases and 2 bases, there was a span of 11 bases. CDR3 residues: CSVGHASQETQYF. DNA of the CDR3: TGCAGCGTTGGGCACGCTTCACAAGAGACCCAGTACTTC.

This clonotype was counted ten times or more. The rearrangement links TRBV5-1 to TRBJ2-4; no clear D gene. The germline V and J ends were trimmed by 2 bases and 1 base, with 13 bases remaining between them. This CDR3 has 16 residues. Germline lookup yields CDR1 SGHRS and CDR2 YFSETQ. The CDR3 coding sequence is TGCGCCAGCAGCTTCGATACAATCGTGGCCAAAAACATTCAGTACTTC. It specifies CASSFDTIVAKNIQYF.

Ten or more counts support this clonotype. The chain uses TRBV7-6 and TRBJ2-5; D uncertain. The germline V gene encodes CDR1 SGHVS and CDR2 FNYEAQ. The CDR3 is made up of 13 amino acids. V dropped 5 bases and J dropped 5 bases, with 12 bases sitting between them. The CDR3 is CASSPELGETQYF. The CDR3 DNA is TGTGCCAGCAGCCCTGAGCTGGGGGAGACCCAGTACTTC.